Here is one TCR beta chain with its context. Original handling: Estimation of nucleated cell counts was performed using reference gene primer amplification. TCRdb's table, derived via immunoSEQ multiplex PCR, lists solely in-frame clones and lacks some. D and trimming were read from the DNA, whereas the V and J calls and clone size are those reported in that table. This table has 130,000 to 150,000 clones, 88% appearing once. Germline CDR1 is SEHNR and CDR2 is FQNEAQ (reference sequence). Trimming removed 5 bases from V and 3 bases from J; junction bases left unmatched: 12. The CDR3 is 16 residues long. This sample stems from a study of blood T cell repertoires in COVID-19. Study information: Both acute and convalescent COVID-19 samples were obtained from the United States, Italy and Spain.

The chain couples TRBV7-9 to TRBJ1-1; 7 bases agree with TRBD1. This TCR was sampled from a human donor in a cohort sampled during active COVID-19. Sequencing was carried out using peripheral blood. Here the CDR3 DNA reads TGTGCCAGCAGCGTAAACATTGACAGGGCGGACACTGAAGCTTTCTTT. Translating it yields CASSVNIDRADTEAFF. Complete variable domain (other parts from reference TRBV7-9 and TRBJ1-1): DTGVSQNPRHKITKRGQNVTFRCDPISEHNRLYWYRQTLGQGPEFLTYFQNEAQLEKSRLLSDRFSAERPKGSFSTLEIQRTEQGDSAMYLCASSVNIDRADTEAFFGQGTRLTVV.